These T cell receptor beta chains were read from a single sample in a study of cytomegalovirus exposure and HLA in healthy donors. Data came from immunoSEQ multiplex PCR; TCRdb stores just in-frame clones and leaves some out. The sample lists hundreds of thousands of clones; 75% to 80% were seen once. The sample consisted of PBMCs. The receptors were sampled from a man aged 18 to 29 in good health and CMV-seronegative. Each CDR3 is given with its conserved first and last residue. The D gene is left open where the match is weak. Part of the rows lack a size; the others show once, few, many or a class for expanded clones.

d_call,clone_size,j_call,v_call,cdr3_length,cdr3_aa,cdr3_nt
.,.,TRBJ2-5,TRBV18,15,CASSPDQGYQETQYF,TGTGCCAGCTCACCAGACCAGGGGTACCAAGAGACCCAGTACTTC
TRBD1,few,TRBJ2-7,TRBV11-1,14,CASSPGQLIYEQYF,TGTGCCAGCAGCCCGGGACAGCTCATCTACGAGCAGTACTTC
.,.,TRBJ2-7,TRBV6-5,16,CASSYSTFASSYEQYF,TGTGCCAGCAGTTACTCGACTTTTGCCAGCTCCTACGAGCAGTACTTC
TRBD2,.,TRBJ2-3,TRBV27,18,CASTSFGQLAGAVDTQYF,TGTGCCAGCACCAGTTTTGGCCAACTAGCGGGAGCGGTAGATACGCAGTATTTT
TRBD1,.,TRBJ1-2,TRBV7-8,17,CASSYSPQGALNYGYTF,TGTGCCAGCAGTTACAGCCCGCAGGGGGCTCTTAACTATGGCTACACCTTC
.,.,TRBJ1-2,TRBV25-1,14,CASSESSSDYGYTF,TGTGCCAGCAGTGAAAGTAGCAGCGACTATGGCTACACCTTC
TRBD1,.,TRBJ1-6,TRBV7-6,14,CASRVQGWDSPLHF,TGTGCCAGCAGGGTACAGGGGTGGGATTCACCCCTCCACTTT
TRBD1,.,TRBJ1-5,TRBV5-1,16,CASSPDRTGKDQPQHF,TGCGCCAGCAGCCCAGACAGGACAGGCAAAGATCAGCCCCAGCATTTT
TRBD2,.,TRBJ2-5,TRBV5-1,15,CASSRGLAGGSEQYF,TGCGCCAGCAGCAGGGGACTAGCGGGAGGATCAGAGCAGTACTTC
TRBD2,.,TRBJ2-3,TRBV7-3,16,CASSLNLAGGADTQYF,TGTGCCAGCAGCTTAAACCTAGCGGGGGGGGCAGATACGCAGTATTTT
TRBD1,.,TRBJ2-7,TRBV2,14,CASRDGTGLYEQYF,TGTGCCAGCAGGGACGGGACAGGGCTCTACGAGCAGTACTTC
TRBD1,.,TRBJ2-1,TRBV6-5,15,CASSRRQGVNNEQFF,TGTGCCAGCAGTCGGCGACAGGGAGTGAACAATGAGCAGTTCTTC
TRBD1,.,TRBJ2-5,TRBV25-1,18,CASSVGQGALRGQETQYF,TGTGCCAGCAGTGTCGGACAGGGGGCTTTGAGGGGGCAAGAGACCCAGTACTTC
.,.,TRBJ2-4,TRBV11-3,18,CASNLGGGRDEGKNIQYF,TGTGCCAGCAACTTAGGGGGGGGCAGGGATGAAGGAAAAAACATTCAGTACTTC
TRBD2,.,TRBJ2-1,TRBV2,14,CASRETSGSDEQFF,TGTGCCAGCAGGGAGACTAGCGGGAGCGATGAGCAGTTCTTC
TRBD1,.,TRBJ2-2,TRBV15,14,CATSGTGWTGELFF,TGTGCCACCAGCGGGACAGGGTGGACCGGGGAGCTGTTTTTT
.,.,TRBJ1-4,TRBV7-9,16,CASSSLDRPFNEKLFF,TGTGCCAGCAGCTCTCTTGACAGGCCCTTTAATGAAAAACTGTTTTTT
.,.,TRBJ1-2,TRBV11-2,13,CASSSVANYGYTF,TGTGCCAGCAGCTCTGTAGCTAACTATGGCTACACCTTC
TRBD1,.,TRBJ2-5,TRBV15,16,CATSSPLEGARGTQYF,TGTGCCACCAGCTCTCCTCTAGAGGGGGCTCGCGGGACCCAGTACTTC
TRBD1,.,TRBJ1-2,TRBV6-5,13,CASSRGQGRGYTF,TGTGCCAGCAGCCGGGGACAGGGACGTGGCTACACCTTC
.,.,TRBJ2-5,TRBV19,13,CASSKRWQETQYF,TGTGCCAGTAGTAAACGGTGGCAAGAGACCCAGTACTTC
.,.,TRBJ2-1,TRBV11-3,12,CASRGVDNEQFF,TGTGCCAGCAGAGGGGTCGACAATGAGCAGTTCTTC
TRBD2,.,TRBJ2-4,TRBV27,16,CASSGTSGRAKNIQYF,TGTGCCAGCAGTGGAACTAGCGGGAGAGCCAAAAACATTCAGTACTTC
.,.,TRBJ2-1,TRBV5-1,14,CASSRERSYNEQFF,TGCGCCAGCAGCCGGGAGCGCTCCTACAATGAGCAGTTCTTC
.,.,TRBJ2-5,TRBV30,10,CAWSEGKKYF,TGTGCCTGGAGTGAGGGGAAAAAGTACTTC
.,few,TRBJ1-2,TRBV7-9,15,CASSLSAAGRDGYTF,TGTGCCAGCAGCTTATCCGCCGCGGGGCGTGATGGCTACACCTTC
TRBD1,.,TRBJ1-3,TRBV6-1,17,CASSANTGASSGNTIYF,TGTGCCAGCAGTGCAAATACAGGGGCCAGCTCTGGAAACACCATATATTTT
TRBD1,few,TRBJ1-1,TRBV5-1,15,CASSFGTGGNTEAFF,TGCGCCAGCAGCTTCGGCACAGGGGGTAACACTGAAGCTTTCTTT
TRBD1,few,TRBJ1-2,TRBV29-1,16,CSVGTGAKEANYGYTF,TGCAGCGTTGGGACAGGGGCCAAGGAGGCTAACTATGGCTACACCTTC
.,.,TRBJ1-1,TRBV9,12,CASSAGQDEAFF,TGTGCCAGCAGCGCCGGACAAGACGAAGCTTTCTTT
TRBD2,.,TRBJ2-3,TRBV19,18,CASKLSGLAGGSTDTQYF,TGTGCCAGTAAGCTATCGGGACTAGCGGGAGGTTCCACAGATACGCAGTATTTT
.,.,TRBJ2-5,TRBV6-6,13,CASSPTVQETQYF,TGTGCCAGCAGCCCGACAGTCCAAGAGACCCAGTACTTC
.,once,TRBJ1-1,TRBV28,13,CASSYRVNTEAFF,TGTGCCAGCAGTTACAGGGTCAACACTGAAGCTTTCTTT
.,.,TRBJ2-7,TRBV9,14,CASSVGVSSYEQYF,TGTGCCAGCAGCGTTGGAGTGAGCTCCTACGAGCAGTACTTC
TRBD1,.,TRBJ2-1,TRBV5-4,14,CATAGQGTSNEQFF,TGTGCCACCGCGGGACAGGGGACCTCCAATGAGCAGTTCTTC
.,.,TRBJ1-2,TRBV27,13,CASRRSGDYGYTF,TGTGCCAGCAGACGCTCAGGGGACTATGGCTACACCTTC
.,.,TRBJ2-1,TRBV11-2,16,CASSQTTGAGYNEQFF,TGTGCCAGCAGCCAGACGACAGGAGCCGGGTACAATGAGCAGTTCTTC
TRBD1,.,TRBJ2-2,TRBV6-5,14,CASRGQPATGELFF,TGTGCCAGCAGGGGACAGCCCGCCACCGGGGAGCTGTTTTTT
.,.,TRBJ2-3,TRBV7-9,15,CASSLEPGLGSTQYF,TGTGCCAGCAGCTTAGAGCCGGGACTGGGGAGTACGCAGTATTTT
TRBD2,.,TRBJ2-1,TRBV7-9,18,CASSLSPPGLAAYNEQFF,TGTGCCAGCAGCTTAAGTCCCCCTGGACTAGCGGCCTACAATGAGCAGTTCTTC
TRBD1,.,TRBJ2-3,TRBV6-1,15,CASSEDRGRTDTQYF,TGTGCCAGCAGTGAAGACAGGGGCAGGACAGATACGCAGTATTTT
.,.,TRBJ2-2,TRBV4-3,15,CASSQGGRATGELFF,TGCGCCAGCAGCCAAGGCGGCAGGGCCACCGGGGAGCTGTTTTTT
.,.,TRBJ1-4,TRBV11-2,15,CASSLERVANEKLFF,TGTGCCAGCAGCTTAGAACGGGTCGCCAATGAAAAACTGTTTTTT
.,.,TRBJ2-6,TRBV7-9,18,CASSLVSLSGRGANVLTF,TGTGCCAGCAGCTTAGTTAGTTTGAGCGGCCGGGGGGCCAACGTCCTGACTTTC
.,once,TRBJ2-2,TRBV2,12,CATARETGELFF,TGTGCCACAGCGAGGGAAACCGGGGAGCTGTTTTTT